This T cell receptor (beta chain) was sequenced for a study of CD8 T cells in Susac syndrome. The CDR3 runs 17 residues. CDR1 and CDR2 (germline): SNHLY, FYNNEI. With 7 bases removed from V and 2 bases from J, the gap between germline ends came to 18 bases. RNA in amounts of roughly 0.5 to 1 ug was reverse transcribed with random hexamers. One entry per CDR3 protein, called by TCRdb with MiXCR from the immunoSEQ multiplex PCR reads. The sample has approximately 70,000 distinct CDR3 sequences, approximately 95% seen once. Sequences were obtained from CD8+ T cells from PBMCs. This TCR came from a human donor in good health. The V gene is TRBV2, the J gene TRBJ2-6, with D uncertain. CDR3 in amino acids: CASTHPGPLTGANVLTF. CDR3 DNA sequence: TGTGCCAGCACTCACCCTGGACCTTTGACTGGGGCCAACGTCCTGACTTTC.